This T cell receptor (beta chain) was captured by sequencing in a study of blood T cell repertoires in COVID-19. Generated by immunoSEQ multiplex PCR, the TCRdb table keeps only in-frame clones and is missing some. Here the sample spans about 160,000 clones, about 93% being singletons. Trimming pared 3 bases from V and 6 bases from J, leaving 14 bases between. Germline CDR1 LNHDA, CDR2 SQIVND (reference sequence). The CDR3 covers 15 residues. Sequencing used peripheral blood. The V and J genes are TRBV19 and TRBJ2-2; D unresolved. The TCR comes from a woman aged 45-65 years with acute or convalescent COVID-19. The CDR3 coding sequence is TGTGCCAGTAGTATCAAGGAGAGTTGGGCCGGGGAGCTGTTTTTT. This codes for CASSIKESWAGELFF.